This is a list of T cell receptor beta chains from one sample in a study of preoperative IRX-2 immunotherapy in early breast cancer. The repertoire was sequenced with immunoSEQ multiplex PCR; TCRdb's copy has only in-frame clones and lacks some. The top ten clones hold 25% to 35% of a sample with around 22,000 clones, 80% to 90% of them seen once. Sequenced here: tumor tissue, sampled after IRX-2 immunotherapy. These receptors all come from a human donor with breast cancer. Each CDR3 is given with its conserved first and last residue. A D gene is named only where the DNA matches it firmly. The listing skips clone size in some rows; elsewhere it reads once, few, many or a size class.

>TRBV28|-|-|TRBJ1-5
CASSVDRTANQPQHF
TGTGCCAGCAGTGTAGATCGGACAGCAAATCAGCCCCAGCATTTT
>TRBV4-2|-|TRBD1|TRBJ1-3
CASSPVGAGGRSGNTIYF
TGTGCCAGCAGCCCAGTGGGGGCAGGGGGTCGCTCTGGAAACACCATATATTTT
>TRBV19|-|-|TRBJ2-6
CASSNGPQSRANVLTF
TGTGCCAGTAGTAATGGACCACAAAGTCGGGCCAACGTCCTGACTTTC
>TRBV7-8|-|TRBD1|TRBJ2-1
CASSLTWGTTGQGRGNNEQFF
TGTGCCAGCAGCTTAACATGGGGGACCACCGGACAGGGGAGGGGGAACAATGAGCAGTTCTTC
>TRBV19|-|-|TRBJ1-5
CASSIVGAEERPQHF
TGTGCCAGTAGTATAGTGGGCGCAGAGGAGCGGCCCCAGCATTTT
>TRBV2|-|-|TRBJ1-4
CASSELGTRNEKLFF
TGTGCCAGCAGTGAATTGGGGACAAGAAATGAAAAACTGTTTTTT
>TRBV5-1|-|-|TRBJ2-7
CASSLDQGPYEQYF
TGCGCCAGCAGCTTGGATCAGGGACCCTACGAGCAGTACTTC
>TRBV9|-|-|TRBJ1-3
CASSRQPADSGPFRGNTIYF
TGTGCCAGCAGCAGGCAGCCAGCGGATTCGGGCCCTTTTCGGGGAAACACCATATATTTT
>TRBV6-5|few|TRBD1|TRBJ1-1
CASSYSGTGTEAFF
TGTGCCAGCAGTTACTCTGGGACAGGGACTGAAGCTTTCTTT
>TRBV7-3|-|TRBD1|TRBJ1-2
CASSLQGQGAGYTF
TGTGCCAGCAGCTTACAGGGACAGGGGGCTGGCTACACCTTC
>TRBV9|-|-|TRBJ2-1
CASSVEGLSLNEQFF
TGTGCCAGCAGCGTAGAGGGACTCTCCCTCAATGAGCAGTTCTTC
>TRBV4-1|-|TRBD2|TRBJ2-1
CASSQGTSGVTYNEQFF
TGCGCCAGCAGCCAAGGTACTAGCGGGGTCACCTACAATGAGCAGTTCTTC
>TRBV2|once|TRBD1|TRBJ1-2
CASSLGGQNYGYTF
TGTGCCAGCAGCTTAGGGGGACAGAACTATGGCTACACCTTC
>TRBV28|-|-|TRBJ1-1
CASSRRFGTEAFF
TGTGCCAGCAGCCGAAGATTCGGCACTGAAGCTTTCTTT
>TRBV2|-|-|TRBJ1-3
CASRGPSGNTIYF
TGTGCCAGCAGAGGGCCCTCTGGAAACACCATATATTTT
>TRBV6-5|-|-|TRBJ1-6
CASTQVRGSPLHF
TGTGCCAGCACTCAGGTTCGCGGTTCACCCCTCCACTTT
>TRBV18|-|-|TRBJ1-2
CASSRRDAGGGGYTF
TGTGCCAGCTCACGCCGAGACGCGGGCGGGGGAGGCTACACCTTC
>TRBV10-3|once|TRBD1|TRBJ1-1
CATGTGVVGTEAFF
TGTGCCACCGGGACAGGGGTCGTGGGCACTGAAGCTTTCTTT
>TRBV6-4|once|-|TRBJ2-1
CASSEGPDRVQFF
TGTGCCAGCAGTGAGGGGCCAGACCGAGTTCAGTTCTTC